This TCR beta chain was sequenced for a study of identifying expanded T cells in peripheral blood. Concerning this clone itself: The target antigen is unknown.

No infections or other immune events were documented during collection. Overall study results and limits: Technical replicates showed around 1.3 changed clones; two weeks 15 to 20; four weeks 19. Across healthy donors, higher total template counts meant significantly greater roughly two-week count variance.

Libraries were prepared by immunoSEQ multiplex PCR; TCRdb keeps only in-frame clonotypes and omits some of them. The repertoire holds tens of thousands of clones, with roughly four fifths as singletons. The clonotype comes from a person between 18 and 75 years old in good health. The specimen sequenced was blood.

In DNA, the CDR3 is TGTGCCAGCAGTGATTCAGGGGGCTGGACTGAAGCTTTCTTT. It specifies CASSDSGGWTEAFF. The chain has TRBV6-1 and TRBJ1-1; 8 bases fit TRBD1. CDR1 is MNHNS and CDR2 is SASEGT in the germline V gene. This CDR3 region has 14 residues. Unmatched junction bases numbered 5, after V lost 3 bases and J lost 5 bases.